This T cell receptor beta chain was observed in a study of blood T cell repertoires in COVID-19. Living in 20 to 30 US areas, the participants were between roughly 18 and 95 years of age. Self-reported history from a screening survey and questionnaire set each donor's cohort. Before they entered the study, exposed participants had met a COVID-19 case within 2 weeks. J lost 4 bases, V lost 8 bases, and 7 bases had no gene match. Germline loops: CDR1 SQVTM, CDR2 ANQGSEA. The CDR3 sequence is 13 residues long. The table came from immunoSEQ multiplex PCR; TCRdb's copy has only in-frame clones and leaves some out. Of around 320,000 clones in the sample, about nine tenths are singletons; the top ten hold less than 3.5%.

This TCR was recovered from a woman aged 45-59 years who had been exposed to COVID-19. Sequencing input: PBMCs or T cells enriched from blood (not recorded which). V and J are TRBV29-1 and TRBJ1-1; 10 bases are a match to TRBD1. DNA of the CDR3: TGCAGCTCTGCCGGGACAGGGGTCACTGAAGCTTTCTTT. It yields the protein CSSAGTGVTEAFF.